This T cell receptor beta chain derives from a study of post-analysis software for immune sequencing data. Study information: Relapsing-remitting, secondary progressive and progressive-relapsing multiple sclerosis were all included among the disease courses.

Unique molecular identifiers featured in each of the TCR beta cDNA libraries. Each sample of about 0.95 to 10 million input T cells yielded roughly 500,000 cDNA molecules, so each molecule approximated one T cell. TCRdb reprocessed the PCR reads via MiXCR and lists one record per CDR3 protein. The sample contains fewer than 850,000 distinct CDR3 sequences, roughly 27% of which appear only once. Concerning this clonotype itself: What it binds is not known.

Regarding the study as a whole: In multiple sclerosis, normalized Chao1 diversity was significantly below that of controls. The F measure placed samples prepared in the same batch into strongly shared clusters.

This TCR derives from a girl between 5 and 17 years old with multiple sclerosis. The material sequenced was blood.

The CDR3 protein is CSASARGGTDTQYF. In DNA form, the CDR3 reads TGCAGTGCTAGCGCCAGGGGTGGAACAGATACGCAGTATTTT. The gene calls are TRBV20-1 and TRBJ2-3; a weak D match, TRBD1 (6 bases). This CDR3 is 14 amino acids long. Germline assignment: CDR1 DFQATT and CDR2 SNEGSKA (reference sequence). Trimming removed 3 bases from V and 3 bases from J, with 13 bases in between.